These 6 T cell receptor beta chains were sequenced from one sample in a study of blood T cell repertoires in COVID-19. The method was immunoSEQ multiplex PCR; TCRdb's version includes in-frame clones alone and lacks a portion of them. In the table there are 150,000 to 200,000 clones, about 83% of which are singletons. Material for sequencing was peripheral blood. These receptors all come from an elderly woman with acute or convalescent COVID-19.

This rearrangement joins TRBV7-2 to TRBJ2-5, with 9 bases fitting TRBD2. Germline V gives CDR1 SGHTA, CDR2 FQGNSA. V lost 1 base and J lost 0; bases outside the gene matches: 6. The CDR3 consists of 17 residues. In DNA form, the CDR3 reads TGTGCCAGCAGCTTAGGGGGCGCGGGGGGGAACCAAGAGACCCAGTACTTC. Protein product: CASSLGGAGGNQETQYF.

V and J are TRBV30 and TRBJ1-5, with 7 bases matching TRBD1. From germline, CDR1 is GTSNPN and CDR2 SVGIG (reference sequence). The CDR3 contains 13 residues. The V and J ends lost 4 bases and 2 bases, in that order; junction bases with no gene match: 2. CDR3 coding DNA: TGTGCCTGGAATCAGGGGGGCAATCAGCCCCAGCATTTT. Its protein product is CAWNQGGNQPQHF.

V usage is TRBV11-1 and J usage is TRBJ2-3, with D possibly being TRBD2 (6 bases). This CDR3 contains 15 residues. Germline CDR1 SGHAT, CDR2 FQDESV (reference sequence). V lost 5 bases to trimming and J lost 5 bases, with 17 bases between them. CDR3 residues: CASSPRVLGGDTQYF. The DNA of the CDR3 is TGTGCCAGCAGCCCGCGGGTTTTGGGAGGAGATACGCAGTATTTT.

The chain has TRBV30 and TRBJ1-5; D perhaps matches TRBD1 (6 bases). There are 15 residues in the CDR3. Germline V gene lookup returns CDR1 GTSNPN and CDR2 SVGIG (reference sequence). With 0 bases removed from V and 7 bases from J, the gap between germline ends came to 16 bases. CDR3 DNA sequence: TGTGCCTGGAGTGTACGGGGCAGGGGAGTCCAGCCCCAGCATTTT. It codes for CAWSVRGRGVQPQHF.

V gene TRBV29-1 combines with J gene TRBJ1-1; possible D gene TRBD1, 6 bases. In germline, CDR1 is SQVTM, CDR2 ANQGSEA. CDR3 size: 14 residues. Trimming stripped 4 bases from V and 8 bases from J, with 20 bases between. CDR3 coding DNA: TGCAGCGTTGTGGAATGGACAGCAGCTGGGGAAGCTTTCTTT. Its protein product is CSVVEWTAAGEAFF.

This clone occurred once. This rearrangement joins TRBV30 to TRBJ1-2, with D hard to call. The CDR3 is 12 amino acids. The V end lost 2 bases, the J end lost 8 bases, and 12 bases lay between the germline ends. CDR1 and CDR2 (germline): GTSNPN, SVGIG (reference sequence). CDR3 coding DNA: TGTGCCTGGAGTCCCTCGACATTCGGCTACACCTTC. This gives the protein CAWSPSTFGYTF.